The text below deals with one T cell receptor (beta chain). Its recognized antigen is unknown. No base quality values were provided; no much bigger clone lies one nucleotide off. The record originates from a study of identical twins (dated by TCRdb to 2016 to 2017). Study-wide context: To test whether fetal clonotypes persist, this study deep-sequenced TCR alpha and beta repertoires from monozygotic twins, from unrelated adults of various ages, and from cord blood. To rule out contamination, replicate twin experiments were performed at different times with different library preparation protocols. Results and caveats for the whole study, not just this receptor: Conclusions relied on cross-sectional statistical analysis, since the same donors could not be followed over many years. A weaker excess of twin sharing was found in beta out-of-frame sequences because the signal-to-noise ratio was lowered by fewer shared sequences. Abundant cord blood beta clonotypes carried fewer insertions; young adult naive repertoires showed a weaker similar trend, while memory repertoires showed none. Recombination models systematically underestimated out-of-frame TCR alpha sharing in monozygotic twins but agreed with sharing between unrelated individuals. Invariant T cells such as MAIT and iNKT could partly confound zero-insertion analyses, although diverse VJ usage argued against such confounding for most clonotypes. Compared with coincidental sharing between unrelated individuals, out-of-frame TCR alpha sequences shared between twins showed an excess of sequences with low generation probability.

V loses 7 bases at its end and J loses 2 bases; junction bases beyond the gene matches: 4. The CDR3 contains 15 residues, cysteine and phenylalanine counted. The sequence is cut down to CDR3 DNA, 45 bases in frame from base 1. Every donor in the study was a healthy Caucasian. Three pairs of female monozygotic twins, all aged roughly 18 to 29 years, were included in the twin cohort. The RNA used for TCR libraries was isolated from peripheral blood mononuclear cells. The library was prepared using 5' RACE. Sequencing was carried out with an Illumina HiSeq 2000. Template switching added a universal primer binding site, and the final cDNA carried a unique molecular identifier that allowed TCR cDNA molecules to be counted accurately. First-strand cDNA for TCR alpha and beta chains was synthesized from specific primers in the conserved constant-segment region. To control for contamination, each cDNA library was double barcoded with a SMART-Mk sample barcode plus Illumina barcodes. TruSeq adapter sequences, together with Illumina sample barcodes, were added in two successive PCR steps. The TCR alpha and beta cDNA libraries were sequenced on the Illumina HiSeq platform using custom primers. The original pipeline was this. MiGEC processed the raw reads to extract unique molecular identifiers, while MiXCR was used to determine the CDR3 positions. Recombination models were inferred per individual with the repgenHMM and IGoR tools using an EM algorithm. The analysis of shared clonotypes was done with the tcR package in R, with sharing normalized by the product of cloneset sizes. To study raw recombination without the effects of thymic and clonal selection, out-of-frame nonproductive sequences were analyzed. Through fastp at Q25 and MiXCR, TCRdb rebuilt clones from the public reads, retaining in-frame beta chains. When rows share a CDR3 protein, they turn into one entry using the most common DNA and genes. The V and J calls were determined by TCRdb, not by the authors. The sample table records some 760,000 distinct CDR3 sequences; roughly 18% of these occur just once. The ten largest clones capture about an eighth of the sample.

These data also featured in a second study, about T cells expressing NK-cell markers. That second publication adds: Roughly 8 donors provided sorted CD3+CD56+NKG2C+, CD3+CD56+NKG2C- and CD3+CD56-NKG2C+ T-cell subsets, whose TCR beta-chain repertoires were profiled. Seven of the eight sequenced donors were HCMV-seropositive and one was HCMV-seronegative. In several experiments an anti-gammadeltaTCR antibody was added to restrict sorting to alphabetaTCR-expressing T cells. For over five donors, the dominant CD3+CD56+NKG2C+ clonotypes were among the top 10 CD8+ clonotypes and accounted for 1.0-7.0% of CD8+ T cells. Those dominant clonotypes were again the most abundant among CD3+CD56-NKG2C+ cells in four donors, at about 25-65%. Whether the expanded NKG2C-expressing T cell clones were specific for HCMV antigens remained unclear. The eight sequenced donors were randomly selected healthy volunteers, three men and five women. HCMV serostatus was determined by detecting HCMV-specific IgG in serum with a commercial ELISA kit. Bulk peripheral blood T-cell repertoires were additionally sequenced from unsorted PBMC for about 6 donors. MIGEC handled demultiplexing of the reads and grouping by UMI, while MiTCR was used to assemble and quantify clonotypes. To remove erroneous sequences, TCR cDNA sequences were retained only when supported by two or more reads. The tcR package was used for downstream repertoire analysis, and clonotypes were matched across fractions by CDR3 nucleotide sequence plus V segment. Antigen specificity was annotated against VDJdb with VDJmatch, allowing one amino acid substitution in CDR3.

This clonotype was sampled from a woman aged 18-29 years in good health. Sequences were obtained from PBMCs. The chain is made from TRBV12-3 or TRBV12-4 and TRBJ2-2; TRBD1 lines up with 10 middle nucleotides. The nucleotide sequence is TGTGCCAGCAAGGGGGACAGGGGAAACACCGGGGAGCTGTTTTTT. It translates to CASKGDRGNTGELFF.